Only a few counts were recorded for the clone carrying this T cell receptor beta chain. Source study methods: Estimated nucleated cell counts came from reference gene primer amplification. Here immunoSEQ multiplex PCR was the method, and the copy in TCRdb shows in-frame clones only, minus some. The V and J calls and clone size are taken from that table; D and trimming were inferred from the DNA. The sample shows over 90,000 clones, about four fifths of them seen only once. Germline CDR1 MRHNA, CDR2 SNTAGT. V was pared by 4 bases and J by 1 base, with 20 bases between. The CDR3 runs 17 residues. This record comes from a study of blood T cell repertoires in COVID-19. Study-level information: There were acute and convalescent COVID-19 samples, and they came from the United States, Italy and Spain. PBMCs, B-cell-depleted T cells, or T cells were the source of the cDNA or gDNA that made up the material.

Patients from Seattle were sampled longitudinally, starting during active infection. This sequence was found in an elderly man with COVID-19, enrolled during active disease. Sample: peripheral blood. The chain is built from TRBV6-4 and TRBJ2-7, with D maybe TRBD1 (6 bases). CDR3 nucleotide sequence: TGTGCCAGCAGTGGCAAACCTACAGGGCGAAAGTCCTACGAGCAGTACTTC. Translating gives CASSGKPTGRKSYEQYF.